The rows below give T cell receptor beta chains drawn from one sample of a study of hypomethylating agent response in myelodysplastic syndrome. Data came from immunoSEQ multiplex PCR; TCRdb stores just in-frame clones and leaves some out. This table holds some 10,000 clones, around 80% found once. This specimen consisted of bone marrow, obtained before or after starting hypomethylating agent treatment for myelodysplastic syndrome (not recorded which). The receptor set was obtained from a human donor with myelodysplastic syndrome. The CDR3 runs from the conserved cysteine through the conserved F or W. Each record gives: clone size, D gene, V gene, J gene, CDR3 DNA, CDR3 protein. A D gene is named only where the DNA matches it firmly. Size values are once, few and many counts, or a class for expanded clones, and some rows have none.

clone_size: NA; d_call: NA; v_call: TRBV10-3; j_call: TRBJ1-6; cdr3_nt: TGTGCCATCAGTGAAGTTCCGACGGGCTCCTATAATTCACCCCTCCACTTT; cdr3_aa: CAISEVPTGSYNSPLHF
clone_size: NA; d_call: TRBD2; v_call: TRBV5-1; j_call: TRBJ2-3; cdr3_nt: TGCGCCAGCCAGCGGGAGTACCGAATAGCGGGGGGGTCCACAGATACGCAGTATTTT; cdr3_aa: CASQREYRIAGGSTDTQYF
clone_size: NA; d_call: NA; v_call: TRBV6-5; j_call: TRBJ1-1; cdr3_nt: TGTGCCAGCAGTTACTCGGGAAGGAACACTGAAGCTTTCTTT; cdr3_aa: CASSYSGRNTEAFF
clone_size: once; d_call: NA; v_call: TRBV6-1; j_call: TRBJ1-3; cdr3_nt: TGTGCCAGCAGTTCCAGGGATTTCTCTGGAAACACCATATATTTT; cdr3_aa: CASSSRDFSGNTIYF
clone_size: NA; d_call: NA; v_call: TRBV7-9; j_call: TRBJ2-1; cdr3_nt: TGTGCCAGCAGCTCCACAGGGAACAATGAGCAGTTCTTC; cdr3_aa: CASSSTGNNEQFF
clone_size: NA; d_call: NA; v_call: TRBV5-1; j_call: TRBJ2-5; cdr3_nt: TGCGCCAGCAGCTTGGCCGGGACGGGGGAGCAGTACTTC; cdr3_aa: CASSLAGTGEQYF
clone_size: NA; d_call: NA; v_call: TRBV28; j_call: TRBJ2-7; cdr3_nt: TGTGCCAGCAGTCAGGGAAGTTCCTACGAGCAGTACTTC; cdr3_aa: CASSQGSSYEQYF
clone_size: NA; d_call: NA; v_call: TRBV6-5; j_call: TRBJ1-1; cdr3_nt: TGTGCCAGCAGTTACGCGCGGGACCCTTGGAACACTGAAGCTTTCTTT; cdr3_aa: CASSYARDPWNTEAFF
clone_size: NA; d_call: TRBD2; v_call: TRBV28; j_call: TRBJ2-7; cdr3_nt: TGTGCCAGCAGCCTAGCGGGAGGGCCTGACTACGAGCAGTACTTC; cdr3_aa: CASSLAGGPDYEQYF
clone_size: NA; d_call: NA; v_call: TRBV5-6; j_call: TRBJ2-1; cdr3_nt: TGTGCCAGCAGCCCCCCAGGGGACTTACCCTCCAGTGAGCAGTTCTTC; cdr3_aa: CASSPPGDLPSSEQFF
clone_size: NA; d_call: NA; v_call: TRBV6-5; j_call: TRBJ1-1; cdr3_nt: TGTGCCAGCAGCCCGTGGGGGGCGAGCTACTTTGAAGCTTTCTTT; cdr3_aa: CASSPWGASYFEAFF
clone_size: NA; d_call: NA; v_call: TRBV7-9; j_call: TRBJ2-6; cdr3_nt: TGTGCCAGCAGCCCGTCTTCAGGGACCGGGGCCAACGTCCTGACTTTC; cdr3_aa: CASSPSSGTGANVLTF
clone_size: NA; d_call: NA; v_call: TRBV30; j_call: TRBJ2-2; cdr3_nt: TGTGCCTCTATAACGACAGAGAACACCGGGGAGCTGTTTTTT; cdr3_aa: CASITTENTGELFF
clone_size: NA; d_call: NA; v_call: TRBV18; j_call: TRBJ1-4; cdr3_nt: TGTGCCAGCTCACCACGCTCGGGGGGCTCTAATGAAAAACTGTTTTTT; cdr3_aa: CASSPRSGGSNEKLFF
clone_size: NA; d_call: NA; v_call: TRBV5-6; j_call: TRBJ2-3; cdr3_nt: TGTGCCAGCAGCGACCCGCGGACAGCTCAAGATACGCAGTATTTT; cdr3_aa: CASSDPRTAQDTQYF
clone_size: NA; d_call: NA; v_call: TRBV19; j_call: TRBJ1-1; cdr3_nt: TGTGCCAGTAGTATGGGGGGCGGGGGCTACTCAGCTGAAGCTTTCTTT; cdr3_aa: CASSMGGGGYSAEAFF
clone_size: NA; d_call: NA; v_call: TRBV18; j_call: TRBJ1-1; cdr3_nt: TGTGCCAGCTCACAGCTACAAGTTCTGAACACTGAAGCTTTCTTT; cdr3_aa: CASSQLQVLNTEAFF
clone_size: NA; d_call: NA; v_call: TRBV28; j_call: TRBJ2-3; cdr3_nt: TGTGCCAGCAGTTTAGCGGATACGCAGTATTTT; cdr3_aa: CASSLADTQYF
clone_size: NA; d_call: NA; v_call: TRBV9; j_call: TRBJ1-6; cdr3_nt: TGTGCCAGCAGCCTTTCTCCTTCAGGGAATTCACCCCTCCACTTT; cdr3_aa: CASSLSPSGNSPLHF
clone_size: large; d_call: TRBD2; v_call: TRBV28; j_call: TRBJ2-7; cdr3_nt: TGTGCCAGCAGTTTCCGAGGGGTAGCGGGGACTACGAAGCAGTACTTC; cdr3_aa: CASSFRGVAGTTKQYF
clone_size: NA; d_call: NA; v_call: TRBV7-9; j_call: TRBJ2-5; cdr3_nt: TGTGCCAGCAGCAGGCTCCGGAACCCATGGGGAGAGACCCAGTACTTC; cdr3_aa: CASSRLRNPWGETQYF
clone_size: large; d_call: TRBD2; v_call: TRBV6-5; j_call: TRBJ2-7; cdr3_nt: TGTGCCAGCAGGTTCTCTAGCGGGCGAACCTACGAGCAGTACTTC; cdr3_aa: CASRFSSGRTYEQYF
clone_size: few; d_call: NA; v_call: TRBV10-1; j_call: TRBJ1-5; cdr3_nt: TGCGCCAGCAGTGAGAAGGGCAGGGATGACAATCAGCCCCAGCATTTT; cdr3_aa: CASSEKGRDDNQPQHF
clone_size: NA; d_call: NA; v_call: TRBV5-1; j_call: TRBJ2-7; cdr3_nt: TGCGCCAGCAGCTTGGGTGGTAATACCCTCTCCTACGAGCAGTACTTC; cdr3_aa: CASSLGGNTLSYEQYF
clone_size: NA; d_call: TRBD2; v_call: TRBV10-3; j_call: TRBJ2-2; cdr3_nt: TGTGCCATCACCTCCCTAGCGGGGGGGAACACCGGGGAGCTGTTTTTT; cdr3_aa: CAITSLAGGNTGELFF
clone_size: NA; d_call: NA; v_call: TRBV6-5; j_call: TRBJ2-1; cdr3_nt: TGTGCCAGCAGTTACCGGGGTTTTGTCGGGTACAATGAGCAGTTCTTC; cdr3_aa: CASSYRGFVGYNEQFF
clone_size: NA; d_call: TRBD1; v_call: TRBV11-2; j_call: TRBJ2-5; cdr3_nt: TGTGCCAGCAGCCGCTCGACAGGGGGCAGGGAGACCCAGTACTTC; cdr3_aa: CASSRSTGGRETQYF
clone_size: NA; d_call: NA; v_call: TRBV2; j_call: TRBJ2-1; cdr3_nt: TGTGCCAGCAGTGGGGCCCTTAGCGATGAGCAGTTCTTC; cdr3_aa: CASSGALSDEQFF
clone_size: few; d_call: NA; v_call: TRBV7-3; j_call: TRBJ2-1; cdr3_nt: TGTGCCAGCAGCTTATCAGGGGGAGGAAGTGAGCAGTTCTTC; cdr3_aa: CASSLSGGGSEQFF
clone_size: NA; d_call: TRBD2; v_call: TRBV5-1; j_call: TRBJ2-7; cdr3_nt: TGCGCCAGCAGCATCGGGACTACTAGCTCCTACGAGCAGTACTTC; cdr3_aa: CASSIGTTSSYEQYF
clone_size: NA; d_call: TRBD1; v_call: TRBV27; j_call: TRBJ1-1; cdr3_nt: TGTGCCAGCAGTCAAATTTGGACAGGGGGGAACACTGAAGCTTTCTTT; cdr3_aa: CASSQIWTGGNTEAFF
clone_size: NA; d_call: NA; v_call: TRBV5-6; j_call: TRBJ2-3; cdr3_nt: TGTGCCAGCAGCTTCGGAGCCTCACCCACAGATACGCAGTATTTT; cdr3_aa: CASSFGASPTDTQYF
clone_size: NA; d_call: NA; v_call: TRBV5-4; j_call: TRBJ2-3; cdr3_nt: TGTGCCAGCAGCAGTGGGGGCCGCACAGATACGCAGTATTTT; cdr3_aa: CASSSGGRTDTQYF
clone_size: NA; d_call: NA; v_call: TRBV9; j_call: TRBJ2-3; cdr3_nt: TGTGCCAGCAGCGTAGATGGCAGTTCGGCAGATACGCAGTATTTT; cdr3_aa: CASSVDGSSADTQYF
clone_size: NA; d_call: NA; v_call: TRBV5-1; j_call: TRBJ1-1; cdr3_nt: TGCGCCAGCAGCTTGGGAGCAGGTGGGACTGAAGCTTTCTTT; cdr3_aa: CASSLGAGGTEAFF
clone_size: NA; d_call: TRBD2; v_call: TRBV27; j_call: TRBJ2-5; cdr3_nt: TGTGCCAGCAGTTTTTTGAGCGGGGGATCTTTGGGGACCCAGTACTTC; cdr3_aa: CASSFLSGGSLGTQYF
clone_size: NA; d_call: NA; v_call: TRBV6-1; j_call: TRBJ2-7; cdr3_nt: TGTGCCAGCAGTAGAGGCAGAGCCTACGAGCAGTACTTC; cdr3_aa: CASSRGRAYEQYF
clone_size: NA; d_call: NA; v_call: TRBV5-1; j_call: TRBJ2-2; cdr3_nt: TGCGCCAGCAGCTTGGTCTCAAACACCGGGGAGCTGTTTTTT; cdr3_aa: CASSLVSNTGELFF
clone_size: NA; d_call: NA; v_call: TRBV5-5; j_call: TRBJ2-7; cdr3_nt: TGTGCCAGCAGCTTGGCCTTCTTGGACGCAGGATTCTACGAGCAGTACTTC; cdr3_aa: CASSLAFLDAGFYEQYF
clone_size: NA; d_call: NA; v_call: TRBV30; j_call: TRBJ2-2; cdr3_nt: TGTGCCTGGAGAGACACCGGGGAGCTGTTTTTT; cdr3_aa: CAWRDTGELFF
clone_size: NA; d_call: TRBD1; v_call: TRBV25-1; j_call: TRBJ2-3; cdr3_nt: TGTGCCAGCAGTGAAATTGGGACAGGGGGCACAGATACGCAGTATTTT; cdr3_aa: CASSEIGTGGTDTQYF
clone_size: NA; d_call: TRBD2; v_call: TRBV11-2; j_call: TRBJ2-5; cdr3_nt: TGTGCCAGCAGCTTACCCGGACTAGTACCCCAAGAGACCCAGTACTTC; cdr3_aa: CASSLPGLVPQETQYF
clone_size: NA; d_call: NA; v_call: TRBV29-1; j_call: TRBJ2-3; cdr3_nt: TGCAGCGTTGAAAAACAGGCGACCGCCCCAGATACGCAGTATTTT; cdr3_aa: CSVEKQATAPDTQYF
clone_size: NA; d_call: NA; v_call: TRBV9; j_call: TRBJ1-6; cdr3_nt: TGTGCCAGCAGCCCTATTGAAAATTCACCCCTCCACTTT; cdr3_aa: CASSPIENSPLHF
clone_size: NA; d_call: TRBD2; v_call: TRBV4-1; j_call: TRBJ2-3; cdr3_nt: TGCGCCAGCAGCCAAGAAGGGACTAGGAGCACAGATACGCAGTATTTT; cdr3_aa: CASSQEGTRSTDTQYF
clone_size: NA; d_call: NA; v_call: TRBV5-8; j_call: TRBJ2-5; cdr3_nt: TGTGCCAGCAGAGCCATTCCAGGGGAGACCCAGTACTTC; cdr3_aa: CASRAIPGETQYF
clone_size: NA; d_call: NA; v_call: TRBV18; j_call: TRBJ1-1; cdr3_nt: TGTGCCAGCTCACCAATCAAAACGGAGAACACTGAAGCTTTCTTT; cdr3_aa: CASSPIKTENTEAFF
clone_size: NA; d_call: NA; v_call: TRBV4-2; j_call: TRBJ2-5; cdr3_nt: TGTGCCAGCAGCCAAGATGGGGGCAGTCAACGCCAAGAGACCCAGTACTTC; cdr3_aa: CASSQDGGSQRQETQYF
clone_size: NA; d_call: NA; v_call: TRBV28; j_call: TRBJ1-2; cdr3_nt: TGTGCCAGCAGTTTATTGGCCGGACGAGGTGGCTACACCTTC; cdr3_aa: CASSLLAGRGGYTF
clone_size: once; d_call: TRBD2; v_call: TRBV5-6; j_call: TRBJ2-7; cdr3_nt: TGTGCCAGCAGCCCGATAGCGGGAGCAGGCTACGAGCAGTACTTC; cdr3_aa: CASSPIAGAGYEQYF
clone_size: NA; d_call: NA; v_call: TRBV19; j_call: TRBJ2-6; cdr3_nt: TGTGCCAGTAGTATAGCCGGGACTGGGGCCAACGTCCTGACTTTC; cdr3_aa: CASSIAGTGANVLTF
clone_size: few; d_call: NA; v_call: TRBV2; j_call: TRBJ1-5; cdr3_nt: TGTGCCAGCAGTAAGGACAGTTGGGGCAATCAGCCCCAGCATTTT; cdr3_aa: CASSKDSWGNQPQHF
clone_size: NA; d_call: NA; v_call: TRBV5-4; j_call: TRBJ1-2; cdr3_nt: TGTGCCAGCAGCCCGGACAGCTCATCCTATGGCTACACCTTC; cdr3_aa: CASSPDSSSYGYTF
clone_size: NA; d_call: NA; v_call: TRBV21-1; j_call: TRBJ2-2; cdr3_nt: TGTGCCAGCAGCAAAAAGTTCAGGGGAAGTGGTACCGGGGAGCTGTTTTTT; cdr3_aa: CASSKKFRGSGTGELFF
clone_size: NA; d_call: TRBD1; v_call: TRBV7-2; j_call: TRBJ1-4; cdr3_nt: TGTGCCAGCAGCTTAGGTGGGACAGGGGATGAAAAACTGTTTTTT; cdr3_aa: CASSLGGTGDEKLFF
clone_size: NA; d_call: TRBD2; v_call: TRBV29-1; j_call: TRBJ2-3; cdr3_nt: TGCAGCGCTGGGGGGGTCTCAGATACGCAGTATTTT; cdr3_aa: CSAGGVSDTQYF
clone_size: NA; d_call: NA; v_call: TRBV7-9; j_call: TRBJ2-2; cdr3_nt: TGTGCCAGCAGCCCGGACAGCTACAACACCGGGGAGCTGTTTTTT; cdr3_aa: CASSPDSYNTGELFF
clone_size: NA; d_call: NA; v_call: TRBV5-5; j_call: TRBJ1-2; cdr3_nt: TGTGCCAGCAGCCCCGGTGGACTGCGGTATGGCTACACCTTC; cdr3_aa: CASSPGGLRYGYTF
clone_size: few; d_call: TRBD2; v_call: TRBV27; j_call: TRBJ2-6; cdr3_nt: TGTGCCAGCAGGCCCGGGGGGGCTGGGGCCAACGTCCTGACTTTC; cdr3_aa: CASRPGGAGANVLTF